The 15 T cell receptor beta chains presented below share a single source sample, sequenced in a study of graft-versus-host responses after intestinal transplantation listed by TCRdb under 2021. The sample's time point label, in plain terms: cells obtained before transplantation from donor or recipient. Antigens for these TCRs are unknown. Library creation used the immunoSEQ multiplex PCR assay. Here the immuneACCESS table is served through TCRdb, limited to in-frame sequences with V and J called. Missing clones are a known gap in these copies; in checked studies unresolved V genes cover under half, and the rest lacks a known reason. For this sample there are about 70,000 clones; approximately 94% appear just once. The biggest ten clones account for around 0.57% of the sample. The input for sequencing was unstimulated CD8+ T cells sorted from spleen or lymph node cells, taken before intestinal transplant. The receptor source for this set is a human donor who received an intestinal transplant.

In DNA form, the CDR3 reads TGTGCCACTCGGACAGGGTACAATGAGCAGTTCTTC. The encoded protein is CATRTGYNEQFF. The chain joins TRBV28 to TRBJ2-1; 8 bases match TRBD1. The germline gives CDR1 MDHEN, CDR2 SYDVKM. Germline trimming cut 10 bases from V and 4 bases from J; bases unmatched to any gene: 3. The CDR3 runs 12 residues.

The chain has TRBV27 and TRBJ2-7; D might be TRBD1 (5 bases). The CDR3 totals 13 residues. Germline CDR1 MNHEY, CDR2 SMNVEV (reference sequence). V was shortened by 3 bases and J by 6 bases, with 12 bases between the two germline ends. CDR3 sequence: CASSFLGAGEQYF. For the CDR3, the DNA is TGTGCCAGCAGTTTCCTAGGGGCAGGCGAGCAGTACTTC.

The chain links TRBV7-2 to TRBJ2-5; TRBD2 agrees at 12 bases. From germline, CDR1 is SGHTA and CDR2 FQGNSA. The CDR3 length is 16 residues. Trimming removed 5 bases from V and 2 bases from J; junction bases left unmatched: 6. The chain's CDR3 is CASSQTLAGGQETQYF. CDR3 nucleotides: TGTGCCAGCAGCCAAACACTAGCGGGAGGTCAAGAGACCCAGTACTTC.

The chain links TRBV5-1 to TRBJ1-1; TRBD1 agrees at 9 bases. The CDR3 has 14 residues. Trimming at V came to 4 bases and at J to 4 bases, leaving 5 bases not matched to a gene. The germline gives CDR1 SGHRS, CDR2 YFSETQ. The CDR3, as DNA: TGCGCCAGCAGCGTAACAGGGGGCGGCACTGAAGCTTTCTTT. Translated: CASSVTGGGTEAFF.

A single count supports this clone. V is TRBV12-5 and J is TRBJ1-1; 10 nucleotides align to TRBD1. This CDR3 region has 17 residues. The ends lost 5 bases at V and 10 bases at J; junction bases unmatched: 19. CDR1 is LGHNT and CDR2 is FRNRAP in the germline V gene. CDR3 sequence (DNA): TGTGCTAGTGGTCTACTGACTCGACAGGGGGCATCGTTTGGAGCTTTCTTT. Translating gives CASGLLTRQGASFGAFF.

V and J are TRBV11-2 and TRBJ2-3; D is ambiguous. CDR1 SGHAT and CDR2 FQNNGV come from the germline V gene. Trimming took 5 bases from V and 1 from J, leaving 19 bases between them. This CDR3 has 17 residues. The CDR3 DNA follows: TGTGCCAGCAGCCCTCCATGGCGGCGCGTGGGCACAGATACGCAGTATTTT. Translation: CASSPPWRRVGTDTQYF.

The V and J genes are TRBV7-6 and TRBJ1-2, with D possibly TRBD1 on 6 matching bases. Germline-derived CDR1 and CDR2 are SGHVS and FNYEAQ. Trimming cost V 4 bases and J 2 bases, with 17 bases left between them. The CDR3 extends over 16 amino acids. CDR3 nucleotide sequence: TGTGCCAGCAGCTCGGGGCCAGACAGGACGAACTATGGCTACACCTTC. Protein product: CASSSGPDRTNYGYTF.

The chain couples TRBV19 to TRBJ1-1; 9 bases line up with TRBD1. There are 12 residues in the CDR3. The junction had 4 bases not matched to a gene; V was cut back by 8 bases and J by 6 bases. CDR1 is LNHDA and CDR2 is SQIVND in the germline V gene (reference sequence). CDR3 loop: CASGQGRPEAFF. The DNA of the CDR3 is TGTGCCAGTGGACAGGGGCGGCCTGAAGCTTTCTTT.

This clone was counted once. The J gene is TRBJ2-7, the V gene TRBV18; perhaps TRBD1 as D (5 bases). This CDR3 region has 13 residues. Germline-derived CDR1 and CDR2 are KGHSH and LQKENI. The ends were cut back, 8 bases at V and 5 bases at J, with 16 bases in the middle. The CDR3 sequence: CASTSSGIHEQYF. The CDR3 region has the DNA TGTGCCAGCACATCCTCAGGGATCCACGAGCAGTACTTC.

This clone was seen a handful of times. The chain combines TRBV19 with TRBJ2-1, with 10 bases matching TRBD1. The V segment lost 8 bases and the J segment 4 bases; nucleotides outside the gene matches: 8. This CDR3 is built from 15 residues. CDR1 is LNHDA and CDR2 is SQIVND in the germline V gene (reference sequence). Here the CDR3 reads CASGLDRGAYNEQFF. CDR3 DNA: TGTGCCAGTGGCTTGGACAGGGGGGCTTACAATGAGCAGTTCTTC.

In this sample, this clone turned up a few times. The chain is built from TRBV7-2 and TRBJ2-7; 16 nucleotides match TRBD2. Germline-derived CDR1 and CDR2 are SGHTA and FQGNSA. The CDR3 runs to 17 residues. The ends lost 7 bases at V and 4 bases at J; junction bases unmatched: 10. In DNA, the CDR3 is TGTGCCAGCACCTGGGGACTAGCGGGAGGGCCGGGGTACGAGCAGTACTTC. This translates into CASTWGLAGGPGYEQYF.

V gene TRBV28 combines with J gene TRBJ2-7, with 7 bases lining up with TRBD1. Germline V gene lookup returns CDR1 MDHEN and CDR2 SYDVKM. This CDR3 has 13 amino acids. The V segment lost 3 bases and the J segment 12 bases; nucleotides outside the gene matches: 11. The CDR3 region is CASSFRPTGDRYF. The CDR3, as DNA: TGTGCCAGCAGTTTCCGCCCAACAGGGGATCGGTACTTC.

This clone appeared a single time. The J gene is TRBJ1-1, the V gene TRBV4-1; D call uncertain. The V end lost 3 bases, the J end lost 2 bases, and 13 bases lay between the germline ends. Germline-derived CDR1 and CDR2 are MGHRA and YSYEKL. The CDR3 consists of 15 residues. The CDR3 loop is CASSQNQVVNTEAFF. The CDR3 DNA is TGCGCCAGCAGCCAGAACCAGGTAGTTAACACTGAAGCTTTCTTT.

With respect to this clone: Other nucleotide sequences in the sample specify the same CDR3. J is TRBJ2-7 and V is TRBV27; a weak D match, TRBD1 (6 bases). V lost 5 bases, J lost 2 bases, and 10 bases lay in between. This CDR3 comprises 13 residues. The V gene's germline CDR1 is MNHEY and CDR2 SMNVEV (reference sequence). DNA for the CDR3: TGTGCCAGCAGTCTCAGGGGTACCTACGAGCAGTACTTC. It specifies CASSLRGTYEQYF.

The rearrangement uses TRBV19 and TRBJ1-1; D is ambiguous. Germline V CDR1 and CDR2: LNHDA, SQIVND (reference sequence). The V gene lost 3 bases and the J gene lost 1 base, with 12 bases spanning the gap. The length of the CDR3 is 15 residues. The CDR3 DNA is TGTGCCAGTAGTATCAGCGGTCCTACGAACACTGAAGCTTTCTTT. Residues: CASSISGPTNTEAFF. Variable domain in full (rest from reference TRBV19 and TRBJ1-1): DGGITQSPKYLFRKEGQNVTLSCEQNLNHDAMYWYRQDPGQGLRLIYYSQIVNDFQKGDIAEGYSVSREKKESFPLTVTSAQKNPTAFYLCASSISGPTNTEAFFGQGTRLTVV.